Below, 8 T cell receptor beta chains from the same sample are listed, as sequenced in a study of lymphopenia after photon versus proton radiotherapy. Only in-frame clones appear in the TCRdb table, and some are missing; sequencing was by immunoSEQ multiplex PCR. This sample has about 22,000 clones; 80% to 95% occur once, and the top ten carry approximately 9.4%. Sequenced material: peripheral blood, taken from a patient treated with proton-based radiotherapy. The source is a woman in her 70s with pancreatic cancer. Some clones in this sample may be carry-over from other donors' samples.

The CDR3, as DNA: TGCGCCAGCAGACTTGAGGGCAGGGAAAACGAAAAACTGTTTTTT. This gives the protein CASRLEGRENEKLFF. The chain is built from TRBV4-1 and TRBJ1-4; TRBD1 is a possible D gene (5 bases). The germline V and J ends were trimmed by 6 bases and 8 bases, with 19 bases remaining between them. The CDR3 has 15 amino acids. Germline CDR1 and CDR2: MGHRA and YSYEKL.

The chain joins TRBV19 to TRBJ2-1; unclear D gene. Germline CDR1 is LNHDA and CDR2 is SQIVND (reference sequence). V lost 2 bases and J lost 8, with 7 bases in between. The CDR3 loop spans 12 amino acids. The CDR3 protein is CASSITEDEQFF. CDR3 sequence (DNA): TGTGCCAGTAGTATAACTGAAGATGAGCAGTTCTTC.

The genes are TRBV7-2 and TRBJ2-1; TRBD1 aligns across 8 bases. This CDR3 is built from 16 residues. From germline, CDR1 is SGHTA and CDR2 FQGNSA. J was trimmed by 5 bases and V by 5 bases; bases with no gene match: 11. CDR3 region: CASSVQGAGKDNEQFF. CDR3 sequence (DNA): TGTGCCAGCAGCGTTCAGGGGGCTGGGAAGGACAATGAGCAGTTCTTC.

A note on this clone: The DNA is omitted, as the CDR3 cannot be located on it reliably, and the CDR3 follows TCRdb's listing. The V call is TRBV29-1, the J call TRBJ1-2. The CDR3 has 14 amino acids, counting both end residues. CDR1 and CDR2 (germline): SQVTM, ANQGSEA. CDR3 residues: CSVAPGTRGYGHTF.

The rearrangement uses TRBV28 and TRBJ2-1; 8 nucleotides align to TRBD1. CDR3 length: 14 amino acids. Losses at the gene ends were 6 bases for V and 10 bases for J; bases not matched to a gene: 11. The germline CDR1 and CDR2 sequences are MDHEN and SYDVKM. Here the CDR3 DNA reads TGTGCCAGCAGGCCCGGGACAGGAAGGAGGGAGCAGTTCTTC. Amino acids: CASRPGTGRREQFF.

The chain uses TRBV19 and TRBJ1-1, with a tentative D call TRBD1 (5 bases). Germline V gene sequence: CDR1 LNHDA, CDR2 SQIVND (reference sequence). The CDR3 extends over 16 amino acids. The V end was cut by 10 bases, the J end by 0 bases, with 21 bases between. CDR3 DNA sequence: TGTGCCACTACGGTCCGGGACGTAAACATGAACACTGAAGCTTTCTTT. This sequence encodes CATTVRDVNMNTEAFF.

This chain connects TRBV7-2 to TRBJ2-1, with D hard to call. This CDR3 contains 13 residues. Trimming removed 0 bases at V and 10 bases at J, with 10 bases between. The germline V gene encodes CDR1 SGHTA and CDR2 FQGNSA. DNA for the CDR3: TGTGCCAGCAGCTTAGCCGGTCCTCGGGAGCAGTTCTTC. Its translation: CASSLAGPREQFF.

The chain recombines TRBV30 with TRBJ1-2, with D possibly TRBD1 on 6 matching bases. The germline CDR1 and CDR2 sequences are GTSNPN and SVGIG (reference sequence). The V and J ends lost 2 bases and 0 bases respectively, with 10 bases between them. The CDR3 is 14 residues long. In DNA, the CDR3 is TGTGCCTGGAGTATGGGACAACCTAACTATGGCTACACCTTC. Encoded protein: CAWSMGQPNYGYTF.